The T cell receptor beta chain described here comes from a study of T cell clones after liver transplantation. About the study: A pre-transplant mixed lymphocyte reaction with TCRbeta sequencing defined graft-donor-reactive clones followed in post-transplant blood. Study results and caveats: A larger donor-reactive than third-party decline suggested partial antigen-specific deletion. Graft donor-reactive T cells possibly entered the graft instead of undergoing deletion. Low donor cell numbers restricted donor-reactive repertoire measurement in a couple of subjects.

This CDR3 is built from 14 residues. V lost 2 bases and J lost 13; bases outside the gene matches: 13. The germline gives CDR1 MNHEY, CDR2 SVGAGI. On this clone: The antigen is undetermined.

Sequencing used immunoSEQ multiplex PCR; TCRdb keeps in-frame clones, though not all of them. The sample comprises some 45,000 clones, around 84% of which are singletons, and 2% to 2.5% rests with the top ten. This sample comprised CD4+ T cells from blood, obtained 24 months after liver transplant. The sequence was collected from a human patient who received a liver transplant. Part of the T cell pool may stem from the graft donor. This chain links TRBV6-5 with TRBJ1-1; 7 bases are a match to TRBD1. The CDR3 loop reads CASSYPGQTTSDFF. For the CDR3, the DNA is TGTGCCAGCAGTTACCCGGGACAGACCACCTCAGATTTCTTT.